Ten or more counts support the clone carrying this TCR beta chain. The CDR3 totals 13 residues. V dropped 3 bases and J dropped 6 bases, with 10 bases sitting between them. The TCR beta CDR3 regions underwent amplification using RNA transcripts as the source. A set of HTBI primers served as the primers for a first-round RT-PCR of the TCR CDR3. TCRdb re-called the multiplex PCR reads through MiXCR, storing one row per CDR3 protein. The sample shows approximately 690,000 distinct CDR3 sequences, approximately 14% of them seen only once. This sample was included in a study of T cells in Graves' hyperthyroidism and ophthalmopathy.

The sequenced sample consisted of blood. This TCR derives from a woman aged 50 to 60 with Graves' ophthalmopathy. The chain combines TRBV12-3 or TRBV12-4 with TRBJ2-3; D call uncertain. The chain's CDR3 is CASSFFLRDTQYF. CDR3 nucleotide sequence: TGTGCCAGCAGTTTCTTCCTTCGGGATACGCAGTATTTT.